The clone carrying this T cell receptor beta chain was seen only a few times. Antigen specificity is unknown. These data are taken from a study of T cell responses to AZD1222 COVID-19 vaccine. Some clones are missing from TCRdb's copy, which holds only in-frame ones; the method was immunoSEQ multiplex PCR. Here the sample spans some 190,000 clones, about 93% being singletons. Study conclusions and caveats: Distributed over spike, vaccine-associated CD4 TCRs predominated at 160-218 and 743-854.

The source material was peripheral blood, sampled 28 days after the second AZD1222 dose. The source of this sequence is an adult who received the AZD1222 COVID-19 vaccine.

The CDR3 spells CASSSFAGVGEQFF. The CDR3 nucleotides are TGTGCCAGTAGTAGTTTTGCGGGTGTAGGGGAGCAGTTCTTC. The chain is built from TRBV19 and TRBJ2-1, with D possibly TRBD2 on 5 matching bases. The CDR3 consists of 14 residues. V was clipped by 4 bases and J by 10 bases, with 17 bases between them. Looked up from germline, CDR1 is LNHDA and CDR2 is SQIVND (reference sequence).